The T cell receptor beta chain described here comes from a study of cytomegalovirus exposure and HLA in healthy donors. Findings and limits, study-wide: In vitro confirmation showed three CMV-associated chains to be CMV antigen specific. Cytomegalovirus association was assigned to about 180 TCR beta chains.

Regarding this clone: Its antigen remains unidentified.

The CDR3 extends over 16 amino acids. V gave up 2 bases and J gave up 4 bases; unmatched junction bases: 6. Germline CDR1 and CDR2: GTSNPN and SVGIG (reference sequence). The PCR employed 60 Vbeta primers together with 13 Jbeta primers. Clones were read by immunoSEQ multiplex PCR, and TCRdb kept only the in-frame ones, dropping some. The table shows fewer than 100,000 clones, with 60% to 80% occurring only once. Sequenced material: PBMCs. The clonotype was recovered from a female donor in good health and CMV-seronegative. The V call is TRBV30, the J call TRBJ2-2; 11 nucleotides align to TRBD1. The CDR3 DNA is TGTGCCTGGAGTTACGGACAGGGGGCGGTCACCGGGGAGCTGTTTTTT. Amino acids: CAWSYGQGAVTGELFF.